The rows below give T cell receptor beta chains drawn from one sample of a study of response to subunit inactivated influenza vaccine. Each CDR3 protein gets one entry after TCRdb re-called the RT-PCR reads with MiXCR. Among hundreds of thousands of distinct CDR3 sequences listed, about 10% were seen once. The sequencing used PBMCs from blood, collected roughly 46 days after vaccination. The receptors were gathered from a man aged 50 to 60 who received an inactivated influenza vaccine. The CDR3 runs from the conserved cysteine through the conserved F or W. D genes are given only for firm matches. Where a row states a size, it is once, few, many or the class of an expanded clone; other rows omit it.

J,size,V,D,CDR3,DNA
TRBJ2-7,once,TRBV7-9,NA,CASSPTDGIRYF,TGTGCCAGCAGCCCGACGGACGGAATTCGGTACTTC
TRBJ2-3,many,TRBV7-9,NA,CASSQQGGLGDTQYF,TGTGCCAGCAGCCAGCAGGGGGGCCTAGGGGATACGCAGTATTTT
TRBJ2-7,few,TRBV6-2/TRBV6-3,NA,CATLQGEQYF,TGTGCCACCCTCCAGGGCGAGCAGTACTTC
TRBJ2-3,NA,TRBV6-5,NA,CASSYSRGNTDTQYF,TGTGCCAGCAGTTACTCGCGCGGGAACACAGATACGCAGTATTTT
TRBJ2-7,NA,TRBV20-1,TRBD1,CSARGWDRPSYEQYF,TGCAGTGCTAGAGGGTGGGACAGGCCTTCCTACGAGCAGTACTTC
TRBJ2-5,many,TRBV5-1,NA,CASSLGSRGSQETQYF,TGCGCCAGCAGCTTGGGTTCCCGTGGTTCCCAAGAGACCCAGTACTTC
TRBJ2-3,few,TRBV6-2/TRBV6-3,NA,CASSSVRGLTDTQYF,TGTGCCAGCAGCTCTGTGCGGGGGCTCACAGATACGCAGTATTTT
TRBJ1-1,many,TRBV5-1,NA,CASSTGMNTEAFF,TGCGCCAGCAGCACCGGGATGAACACTGAAGCTTTCTTT
TRBJ1-6,few,TRBV20-1,NA,CSASSAALHF,TGCAGTGCTAGTAGTGCGGCCCTCCACTTT
TRBJ2-1,NA,TRBV5-1,NA,CASSLGGFGYNEQFF,TGCGCCAGCAGCTTGGGGGGTTTCGGGTACAATGAGCAGTTCTTC
TRBJ1-5,many,TRBV4-2,NA,CASSQTDGRGQPQHF,TGTGCCAGCAGCCAGACGGACGGCCGGGGTCAGCCCCAGCATTTT
TRBJ2-5,many,TRBV29-1,NA,CSVGQIQETQYF,TGCAGCGTAGGACAGATCCAAGAGACCCAGTACTTC
TRBJ2-7,many,TRBV7-2,TRBD1,CASSSTGGYEQYF,TGTGCCAGCAGTTCGACAGGGGGCTACGAGCAGTACTTC
TRBJ2-1,many,TRBV7-2,NA,CASSLDYRGSLKSEQFF,TGTGCCAGCAGCTTGGACTATCGGGGGAGCTTAAAAAGTGAGCAGTTCTTC
TRBJ2-1,NA,TRBV11-2,TRBD2,CASKSPRLAGNNEQFF,TGTGCCAGCAAATCTCCCAGACTAGCGGGGAACAATGAGCAGTTCTTC
TRBJ1-5,few,TRBV28,NA,CASSFPEQVHQPQHF,TGTGCCAGCAGTTTTCCCGAACAGGTGCACCAGCCCCAGCATTTT
TRBJ2-1,NA,TRBV29-1,NA,CSVARSYNEQFF,TGCAGCGTTGCCAGGTCCTACAATGAGCAGTTCTTC
TRBJ1-1,many,TRBV5-1,TRBD1,CASSGQGFGSNTEAFF,TGCGCCAGCAGCGGACAGGGATTTGGTTCGAACACTGAAGCTTTCTTT
TRBJ2-3,NA,TRBV11-2,NA,CASSLGQVGTDTQYF,TGTGCCAGCAGCTTAGGACAGGTTGGCACAGATACGCAGTATTTT
TRBJ1-2,NA,TRBV10-3,NA,CAIDRPGVGGYTF,TGTGCCATCGATCGCCCAGGGGTAGGCGGCTACACCTTC
TRBJ2-7,few,TRBV6-1,NA,CASSEGVGAAYEQYF,TGTGCCAGCAGTGAAGGTGTAGGGGCGGCCTACGAGCAGTACTTC
TRBJ2-3,few,TRBV27,TRBD2,CASRRTSGSSDTQYF,TGTGCCAGCCGCCGGACTAGCGGGAGCTCAGATACGCAGTATTTT
TRBJ1-3,NA,TRBV27,NA,CASSLSKGGGNTIYF,TGTGCCAGCAGTTTATCGAAGGGAGGTGGAAACACCATATATTTT
TRBJ2-7,many,TRBV27,TRBD1,CASSLSWGQGPRTYEQYF,TGTGCCAGCAGTTTATCGTGGGGACAGGGGCCGCGGACCTACGAGCAGTACTTC
TRBJ2-5,NA,TRBV28,TRBD2,CASSFRILAGENQETQYF,TGTGCCAGCAGTTTCAGGATTTTAGCGGGAGAGAACCAAGAGACCCAGTACTTC
TRBJ2-1,few,TRBV2,NA,CASYDPRASAFNEQFF,TGTGCCAGCTACGACCCGAGGGCTAGCGCGTTCAATGAGCAGTTCTTC
TRBJ2-2,NA,TRBV5-1,NA,CASSLWLASLREELFF,TGCGCCAGCAGCTTGTGGCTTGCCTCCCTCCGAGAGGAGCTGTTTTTT
TRBJ2-2,few,TRBV7-9,TRBD2,CASKGLAGSTGELFF,TGTGCCAGCAAGGGACTAGCGGGGTCCACCGGGGAGCTGTTTTTT
TRBJ1-1,NA,TRBV6-2/TRBV6-3,TRBD1,CASSYFKGALGTEAFF,TGTGCCAGCAGTTACTTTAAGGGGGCGTTGGGCACTGAAGCTTTCTTT
TRBJ1-1,many,TRBV20-1,TRBD1,CSARGDRARTEAFF,TGCAGTGCTAGGGGGGACAGGGCGCGCACTGAAGCTTTCTTT
TRBJ2-7,NA,TRBV6-1,NA,CASISGAYEQYF,TGTGCCAGCATTTCAGGGGCCTACGAGCAGTACTTC
TRBJ2-7,NA,TRBV20-1,NA,CSARDTVLYEQYF,TGCAGTGCTAGAGATACGGTCCTCTACGAGCAGTACTTC
TRBJ2-7,NA,TRBV24-1,NA,CATSEQGTAYEQYF,TGTGCCACCAGTGAACAGGGAACCGCCTACGAGCAGTACTTC
TRBJ2-7,few,TRBV29-1,TRBD1,CSVGIGGDEQYF,TGCAGCGTTGGGATAGGGGGCGACGAGCAGTACTTC
TRBJ2-3,few,TRBV29-1,NA,CSVKAGYLTDTQYF,TGCAGCGTTAAGGCGGGATACCTCACAGATACGCAGTATTTT
TRBJ1-2,NA,TRBV5-1,NA,CASSEGDFNYGYTF,TGCGCCAGCAGCGAAGGGGACTTTAACTATGGCTACACCTTC
TRBJ2-7,NA,TRBV5-1,NA,CASSLGITSYEQYF,TGCGCCAGCAGCTTGGGGATTACATCCTACGAGCAGTACTTC
TRBJ2-7,few,TRBV12-3/TRBV12-4,TRBD2,CASNGGGQGYEQYF,TGTGCCAGCAACGGGGGGGGGCAGGGCTACGAGCAGTACTTC
TRBJ2-1,NA,TRBV20-1,NA,CGTRDGTNNEQFF,TGCGGGACCCGGGACGGAACGAACAATGAGCAGTTCTTC
TRBJ2-1,NA,TRBV5-6,TRBD2,CASSLGLAEGKQFF,TGTGCCAGCAGCTTGGGACTAGCGGAGGGGAAGCAGTTCTTC
TRBJ1-2,NA,TRBV2,NA,CASSGDGTYGYTF,TGTGCCAGCAGTGGGGACGGAACCTATGGCTACACCTTC
TRBJ2-2,NA,TRBV4-1,TRBD2,CASSQGLAGGPANTGELFF,TGCGCCAGCAGCCAGGGACTAGCGGGGGGACCCGCGAACACCGGGGAGCTGTTTTTT
TRBJ1-2,few,TRBV12-3/TRBV12-4,TRBD1,CASSTVGQGDYGYTF,TGTGCCAGCAGTACCGTGGGACAGGGGGACTATGGCTACACCTTC
TRBJ2-1,few,TRBV4-3,NA,CASSQIQGTYNEQFF,TGCGCCAGCAGCCAAATTCAGGGAACCTACAATGAGCAGTTCTTC
TRBJ2-3,NA,TRBV4-2,NA,CASSQAPPVADTQYF,TGTGCCAGCAGCCAAGCTCCTCCAGTAGCAGATACGCAGTATTTT
TRBJ1-6,NA,TRBV5-1,NA,CASKDGNSPLHF,TGCGCCAGCAAGGACGGGAATTCACCCCTCCACTTT
TRBJ2-3,many,TRBV28,TRBD2,CASSPRDWRGTDTQYF,TGTGCCAGCAGCCCCCGCGACTGGCGGGGGACAGATACGCAGTATTTT
TRBJ1-6,many,TRBV7-2,NA,CASSSINSPGSPLHF,TGTGCCAGCAGCTCTATTAATAGTCCAGGTTCACCCCTCCACTTT
TRBJ2-1,NA,TRBV12-3/TRBV12-4,NA,CASRLDVGALNEQFF,TGTGCCAGCAGGTTAGATGTGGGCGCATTAAATGAGCAGTTCTTC
TRBJ2-1,few,TRBV20-1,TRBD1,CSAGRQGSYNEQFF,TGCAGTGCTGGCAGACAGGGGTCCTACAATGAGCAGTTCTTC
TRBJ2-6,many,TRBV12-3/TRBV12-4,NA,CASSLSYSGANVLTF,TGTGCCAGCAGTTTAAGTTACTCTGGGGCCAACGTCCTGACTTTC
TRBJ2-6,NA,TRBV6-1,NA,CATGPLSSSGANVLTF,TGTGCCACGGGACCCCTCAGTAGCTCTGGGGCCAACGTCCTGACTTTC
TRBJ2-3,NA,TRBV27,NA,CASRTLLALSTDTQYF,TGTGCCAGCAGAACCTTGCTGGCACTTAGCACAGATACGCAGTATTTT
TRBJ2-3,few,TRBV5-1,NA,CASSLAETDTQYF,TGCGCCAGCAGCTTAGCAGAGACAGATACGCAGTATTTT
TRBJ2-5,many,TRBV3-1,NA,CASSQVETQYF,TGTGCCAGCAGCCAAGTTGAGACCCAGTACTTC
TRBJ1-5,NA,TRBV7-9,NA,CASSLGAGINQPQHF,TGTGCCAGCAGCTTAGGGGCAGGGATCAATCAGCCCCAGCATTTT
TRBJ2-6,many,TRBV14,NA,CASSPLFGANVLTF,TGTGCCAGCAGCCCATTATTTGGGGCCAACGTCCTGACTTTC
TRBJ1-5,many,TRBV12-3/TRBV12-4,NA,CASSSTGSNQPQHF,TGTGCCAGCAGTTCAACAGGGAGCAATCAGCCCCAGCATTTT
TRBJ1-6,many,TRBV12-3/TRBV12-4,NA,CASSIQGAGSPLHF,TGTGCCAGCAGCATCCAGGGTGCTGGTTCACCCCTCCACTTT
TRBJ2-3,many,TRBV12-3/TRBV12-4,NA,CASSFNGYTDTQYF,TGTGCCAGCAGTTTTAACGGCTACACAGATACGCAGTATTTT